Below are 31 T cell receptor beta chains sequenced from a single sample in a study of T cells in Graves' hyperthyroidism and ophthalmopathy. RNA transcripts yielded amplified TCR beta CDR3 regions. Primed by the HTBI set, a first-round RT-PCR was run on the TCR CDR3. Via MiXCR, TCRdb re-called the multiplex PCR reads, giving one row per CDR3 protein. The sample has roughly 640,000 distinct CDR3 sequences, approximately 15% seen once. Sequencing input: blood. These TCRs come from a woman between 40 and 50 years old with Graves' ophthalmopathy.

This chain links TRBV6-2 or TRBV6-3 with TRBJ2-4; 16 nucleotides align to TRBD2. CDR3 length: 18 residues. Germline V gene sequence: CDR1 MNHEY, CDR2 SVGEGT. The J segment lost 6 bases and the V segment lost 0 bases, leaving 5 bases of the junction unmatched. In DNA form, the CDR3 reads TGTGCCAGCAGTTACTCCGGGACTAGCGGGAGGGAAGGAAACATTCAGTACTTC. It is translated as CASSYSGTSGREGNIQYF.

The V gene is TRBV10-2, the J gene TRBJ1-6; 8 nucleotides line up with TRBD1. Per germline, CDR1 WSHSY and CDR2 SAAADI. The V and J ends lost 3 bases and 10 bases, in that order; junction bases with no gene match: 8. The CDR3 totals 15 residues. In DNA form, the CDR3 reads TGCGCCAGCAGTGAAGGGCAGGGGGCTGGATCACCCCTCCACTTT. It yields the protein CASSEGQGAGSPLHF.

This clonotype occurred many times. The V gene is TRBV20-1, the J gene TRBJ2-3; 8 nucleotides line up with TRBD2. Germline lookup yields CDR1 DFQATT and CDR2 SNEGSKA (reference sequence). The V gene end was trimmed by 0 bases and the J gene end by 3 bases; junction bases not matched to a gene: 5. This CDR3 comprises 15 residues. In DNA, the CDR3 is TGCAGTGCTAGAGATCCCAGCGGGAGAACAGATACGCAGTATTTT. Translation: CSARDPSGRTDTQYF.

The chain has TRBV28 and TRBJ2-5; D is perhaps TRBD1 or TRBD2 (5 bases each). V gave up 1 base and J gave up 7 bases, with 22 bases separating them. The germline gives CDR1 MDHEN, CDR2 SYDVKM. The CDR3 covers 17 residues. In DNA form, the CDR3 reads TGTGCCAGCAGTTTATCACTAGGGACCCCAGGGCAGGGGACCCAGTACTTC. Encoded protein: CASSLSLGTPGQGTQYF. Variable domain in full (rest from reference TRBV28 and TRBJ2-5): DVKVTQSSRYLVKRTGEKVFLECVQDMDHENMFWYRQDPGLGLRLIYFSYDVKMKEKGDIPEGYSVSREKKERFSLILESASTNQTSMYLCASSLSLGTPGQGTQYFGPGTRLLVL.

The table lists this clonotype with a count of one. The chain combines TRBV2 with TRBJ1-1; TRBD1 matches at 7 bases. V was pared by 5 bases and J by 6 bases, with 9 bases of the junction left unmatched. The CDR3 sequence is 14 residues long. CDR1 and CDR2 from the germline V gene are SNHLY and FYNNEI. The CDR3 loop is CASSNRGPGAEAFF. The DNA of the CDR3 is TGTGCCAGCAGTAACAGGGGACCTGGCGCTGAAGCTTTCTTT. Looking up the rest from reference TRBV2 and TRBJ1-1 gives the full variable domain: EPEVTQTPSHQVTQMGQEVILRCVPISNHLYFYWYRQILGQKVEFLVSFYNNEISEKSEIFDDQFSVERPDGSNFTLKIRSTKLEDSAMYFCASSNRGPGAEAFFGQGTRLTVV.

This clonotype was seen at least ten times. V gene TRBV11-2 combines with J gene TRBJ2-1; a weak D match, TRBD1 (6 bases). CDR1 is SGHAT, CDR2 FQNNGV, per germline. V was cut by 5 bases and J by 3 bases, with 20 bases left in between. This CDR3 is 17 amino acids long. In nucleotides, the CDR3 is TGTGCCAGCAGCGCACAATCCGGGACACTCATCTACAATGAGCAGTTCTTC. Its protein is CASSAQSGTLIYNEQFF.

This clonotype appeared many times. This chain joins TRBV7-8 and TRBJ2-1; 11 bases map to TRBD2. This CDR3 region has 16 residues. CDR1 is SGHVS and CDR2 is FQNEAQ in the germline V gene. The J segment lost 5 bases and the V segment lost 1 base, leaving 4 bases of the junction unmatched. The CDR3: CASSLGLAGGDNEQFF. The CDR3, as DNA: TGTGCCAGCAGCTTAGGGCTAGCGGGGGGTGACAATGAGCAGTTCTTC.

This clonotype was counted ten times or more. The V and J genes are TRBV7-8 and TRBJ1-6; no reliable D call. The CDR3 consists of 15 residues. From germline, CDR1 is SGHVS and CDR2 FQNEAQ. The V end was cut by 1 base, the J end by 5 bases, with 9 bases between. The CDR3 loop reads CASSLGRPDNSPLHF. The CDR3 DNA follows: TGTGCCAGCAGCTTAGGTCGGCCCGATAATTCACCCCTCCACTTT.

This chain joins TRBV29-1 and TRBJ2-5; D call uncertain. The germline gives CDR1 SQVTM, CDR2 ANQGSEA. V lost 0 bases and J lost 10, with 9 bases in between. The CDR3 has 11 residues. CDR3 sequence (DNA): TGCAGCGTTGAAGATGGGTGGGACCAGTACTTC. Amino acids: CSVEDGWDQYF.

In its sample, this clonotype was seen many times. The chain carries TRBV20-1 and TRBJ2-7; unclear D gene. The CDR3 length is 13 residues. CDR1 is DFQATT, CDR2 SNEGSKA, per germline (reference sequence). The V gene lost 5 bases and the J gene lost 3 bases, with 14 bases spanning the gap. The CDR3 spells CSAETSEGYEQYF. In DNA form, the CDR3 reads TGCAGTGCTGAGACATCGGAAGGCTACGAGCAGTACTTC.

This chain uses TRBV20-1 with TRBJ2-3, with 10 bases aligning to TRBD2. V lost 0 bases and J lost 11; bases outside the gene matches: 8. The germline CDR1 and CDR2 sequences are DFQATT and SNEGSKA (reference sequence). This CDR3 comprises 14 residues. The CDR3 protein is CSARDPAGGLEQYF. The CDR3 DNA reads as TGCAGTGCTAGAGACCCAGCGGGAGGGCTGGAGCAGTATTTT.

V usage is TRBV5-1 and J usage is TRBJ2-3; D unclear. V was cut by 2 bases and J by 0 bases, with 10 bases left in between. The CDR3 extends over 15 amino acids. Germline lookup yields CDR1 SGHRS and CDR2 YFSETQ. CDR3 DNA: TGCGCCAGCAGCTTTTGGGATCGAAGCACAGATACGCAGTATTTT. This sequence encodes CASSFWDRSTDTQYF.

The chain couples TRBV4-1 to TRBJ2-1; 7 positions match TRBD2. Germline V gene data show CDR1 as MGHRA and CDR2 as YSYEKL. The CDR3 is 13 amino acids. With 8 bases clipped from V and 3 bases from J, the junction kept 4 bases outside the gene matches. The CDR3 DNA reads as TGCGCCAGCGCCCGGGGGGTCTACAATGAGCAGTTCTTC. Amino acid sequence: CASARGVYNEQFF.

The chain combines TRBV6-4 with TRBJ1-1; 8 bases agree with TRBD1. V shed 3 bases, J shed 0 bases, and the junction held 9 bases outside the gene matches. CDR1 MRHNA and CDR2 SNTAGT come from the germline V gene. The length of the CDR3 is 17 residues. CDR3 DNA: TGTGCCAGCAGTGAGTTCGGCAGGGGGCAGGTGAACACTGAAGCTTTCTTT. Translation gives CASSEFGRGQVNTEAFF.

The V call is TRBV13, the J call TRBJ1-2, with D uncertain. Per germline, CDR1 PRHDT and CDR2 FYEKMQ (reference sequence). The CDR3 runs 14 residues. V shed 2 bases and J shed 4 bases, with 11 bases lying between them. The CDR3 region is CASSLKGSSYGYTF. The DNA for the CDR3 is TGTGCCAGCAGCTTAAAGGGATCGAGCTATGGCTACACCTTC.

The V call is TRBV6-1, the J call TRBJ2-4; D unresolved. Germline-derived CDR1 and CDR2 are MNHNS and SASEGT. Trimming stripped 5 bases from V and 2 bases from J, with 13 bases between. The CDR3 is 15 residues long. The CDR3 DNA is TGTGCCAGCAGTAGGGCCGACCCCTCCAAAAACATTCAGTACTTC. Translated, it gives CASSRADPSKNIQYF.

This clonotype was observed at least ten times. The chain recombines TRBV5-1 with TRBJ1-1, with a tentative D call TRBD1 (5 bases). Germline V CDR1 and CDR2: SGHRS, YFSETQ. Trimming stripped 1 base from V and 4 bases from J, with 14 bases between. This CDR3 comprises 15 residues. The CDR3 region has the DNA TGCGCCAGCAGCTTGATAGAGGGTAGGGGCACTGAAGCTTTCTTT. Protein product: CASSLIEGRGTEAFF.

This chain uses TRBV20-1 with TRBJ1-5, with 7 bases matching TRBD1. Germline lookup yields CDR1 DFQATT and CDR2 SNEGSKA (reference sequence). The CDR3 covers 15 residues. V shed 6 bases, J shed 3 bases, and the junction held 11 bases outside the gene matches. The CDR3 here is CSAGRRGQLNQPQHF. DNA for the CDR3: TGCAGTGCCGGCCGGCGGGGACAGCTCAATCAGCCCCAGCATTTT.

The chain is built from TRBV18 and TRBJ1-5; no definite D call. The CDR3 contains 16 residues. V was trimmed by 2 bases and J by 2 bases, leaving 13 bases between them. In germline, CDR1 is KGHSH, CDR2 LQKENI. The CDR3 DNA reads as TGTGCCAGCTCACCAAACGCCGGGGTTGGCAATCAGCCCCAGCATTTT. The encoded protein is CASSPNAGVGNQPQHF.

This clonotype was counted ten times or more. This chain joins TRBV20-1 and TRBJ2-1, with D maybe TRBD1 (5 bases). V was pared by 2 bases and J by 8 bases, with 25 bases between. The CDR3 is made up of 17 amino acids. The germline V gene encodes CDR1 DFQATT and CDR2 SNEGSKA (reference sequence). CDR3 amino acids: CSARSTRIIQVIHEQFF. CDR3 bases: TGCAGTGCTAGATCAACACGGATCATACAGGTTATTCATGAGCAGTTCTTC.

This clonotype was detected a few times. The rearrangement uses TRBV6-1 and TRBJ1-4; D gene ambiguous. The V end was cut by 5 bases, the J end by 6 bases, with 13 bases between. Germline CDR1 and CDR2: MNHNS and SASEGT. The CDR3 covers 14 residues. DNA for the CDR3: TGTGCCAGCAGTTTTAACCTGCGGGATGAAAAACTGTTTTTT. It translates to CASSFNLRDEKLFF.

With regard to this clonotype: Germline is not matched at one junction end, which may reflect a read error. The J gene is TRBJ2-2, the V gene TRBV7-7; tentative D call: TRBD2 (5 bases). The germline V gene encodes CDR1 SSHAT and CDR2 FNYEAQ (reference sequence). This CDR3 has 16 residues. The DNA for the CDR3 is TGTGCTAGCAGCCCTACCGGGGAAGCAGGCACCGGGGAGCTGTTTTTT. Translating it yields CASSPTGEAGTGELFF.

This clonotype was observed at least ten times. This chain links TRBV28 with TRBJ2-7; 10 bases align to TRBD1. Germline assignment: CDR1 MDHEN and CDR2 SYDVKM. The CDR3 length is 15 residues. The ends lost 6 bases at V and 2 bases at J; junction bases unmatched: 7. CDR3 DNA sequence: TGTGCCAGCAGGTCCGGGACAGGGGAGGCCTACGAGCAGTACTTC. It specifies CASRSGTGEAYEQYF. Drawing the rest from reference TRBV28 and TRBJ2-7, the complete variable domain is DVKVTQSSRYLVKRTGEKVFLECVQDMDHENMFWYRQDPGLGLRLIYFSYDVKMKEKGDIPEGYSVSREKKERFSLILESASTNQTSMYLCASRSGTGEAYEQYFGPGTRLTVT.

This clonotype has only a few counts. The V call is TRBV19, the J call TRBJ1-1; D ambiguous. With 7 bases removed from V and 1 base from J, the gap between germline ends came to 7 bases. In germline, CDR1 is LNHDA, CDR2 SQIVND (reference sequence). The CDR3 loop spans 12 amino acids. The CDR3 DNA reads TGTGCCAGTATGAGGTGGAACACTGAAGCTTTCTTT. Translating gives CASMRWNTEAFF.

Comments on this clonotype: Being one base from a much bigger clone, this may be a read error. This chain uses TRBV30 with TRBJ1-2; D uncertain. Germline loops: CDR1 GTSNPN, CDR2 SVGIG (reference sequence). The CDR3 spans 13 residues. The CDR3 loop reads CAWSVTPEGGYAF. DNA for the CDR3: TGTGCCTGGAGTGTAACACCCGAAGGAGGCTACGCCTTC. The variable domain in full, with the rest retrieved from reference TRBV30 and TRBJ1-2, is SQTIHQWPATLVQPVGSPLSLECTVEGTSNPNLYWYRQAAGRGLQLLFYSVGIGQISSEVPQNLSASRPQDRQFILSSKKLLLSDSGFYLCAWSVTPEGGYAFGSGTRLTVV.

This clonotype has a handful of counts. This chain joins TRBV7-9 and TRBJ1-5, with D perhaps TRBD1 (6 bases). V dropped 6 bases and J dropped 2 bases, with 17 bases sitting between them. CDR3 length: 16 residues. Germline lookup yields CDR1 SEHNR and CDR2 FQNEAQ (reference sequence). Written as DNA, the CDR3 is TGTGCCAGCAGACACTCCGGGACAAACTGCAATCAGCCCCAGCATTTT. Its translation: CASRHSGTNCNQPQHF.

This clonotype has just a few counts. A much larger clone sits a single nucleotide away, making a read error possible. This sequence joins TRBV11-2 and TRBJ2-3; D is possibly TRBD1 (6 bases). The CDR3 totals 16 residues. The V gene lost 5 bases and the J gene lost 1 base, with 16 bases spanning the gap. CDR1 SGHAT and CDR2 FQNNGV come from the germline V gene. The CDR3 coding sequence is TGTGCCAGCAGCCACCACAGGGTAGGCGGCACAGATACGCAGTATTTT. It encodes CASSHHRVGGTDTQYF.

This clonotype was found a few times. This chain uses TRBV7-3 with TRBJ2-5, with TRBD1 matching 7 bases. CDR3 length equals 15 residues. Germline V gene data show CDR1 as SGHTA and CDR2 as FQGTGA. V shed 5 bases and J 4 bases; nucleotides not matched to a gene: 10. The CDR3 sequence is CASSPSPGQRETQYF. CDR3 sequence (DNA): TGTGCCAGCAGCCCATCCCCGGGACAGCGAGAGACCCAGTACTTC.

This clonotype was seen repeatedly, ten times or more. This chain connects TRBV2 to TRBJ1-2; 9 bases are shared with TRBD1. The CDR3 totals 12 residues. V shed 7 bases and J 8 bases; nucleotides not matched to a gene: 5. CDR1 and CDR2 (germline): SNHLY, FYNNEI. The CDR3 reads CASTFGQGGYTF. In DNA form, the CDR3 reads TGTGCCAGCACCTTTGGACAGGGGGGCTACACCTTC.

This clonotype appeared a few times. V usage is TRBV5-1 and J usage is TRBJ1-1; a possible D gene is TRBD1 (5 bases). This CDR3 is 14 amino acids long. CDR1 and CDR2 (germline): SGHRS, YFSETQ. Trimming pared 4 bases from V and 6 bases from J, leaving 16 bases between. The CDR3 region has the DNA TGCGCCAGCAGCGGGGGGTCGGGGATCCCTGAAGCTTTCTTT. Translation: CASSGGSGIPEAFF.

This clonotype was recorded at least ten times. The gene calls are TRBV12-3 or TRBV12-4 and TRBJ2-7; possible D gene TRBD1, 5 bases. Trimming took off 5 bases at V and 1 base at J, with 15 bases between the two ends. The length of the CDR3 is 15 residues. The CDR3 DNA reads as TGTGCCAGCAGTCCCCCAGGTAGGGGTTCCTACGAGCAGTACTTC. Protein: CASSPPGRGSYEQYF.